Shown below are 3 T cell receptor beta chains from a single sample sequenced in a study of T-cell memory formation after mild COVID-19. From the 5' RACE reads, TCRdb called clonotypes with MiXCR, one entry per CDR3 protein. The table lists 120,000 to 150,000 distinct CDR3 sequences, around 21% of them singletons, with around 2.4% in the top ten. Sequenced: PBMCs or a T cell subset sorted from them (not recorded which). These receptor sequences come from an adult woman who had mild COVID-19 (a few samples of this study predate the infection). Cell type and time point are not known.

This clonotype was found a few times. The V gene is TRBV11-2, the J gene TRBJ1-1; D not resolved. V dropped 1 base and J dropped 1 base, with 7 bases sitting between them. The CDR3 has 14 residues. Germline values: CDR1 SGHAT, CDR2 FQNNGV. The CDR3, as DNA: TGTGCCAGCAGCTTAGGGTCCGCGAACACTGAAGCTTTCTTT. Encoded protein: CASSLGSANTEAFF.

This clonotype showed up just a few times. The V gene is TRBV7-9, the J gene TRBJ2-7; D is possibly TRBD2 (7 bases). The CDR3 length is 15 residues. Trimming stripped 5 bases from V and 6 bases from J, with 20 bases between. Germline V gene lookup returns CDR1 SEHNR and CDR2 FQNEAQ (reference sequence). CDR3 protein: CASSLEGGRGAEQYF. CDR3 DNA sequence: TGTGCCAGCAGCCTCGAGGGGGGGCGAGGTGCCGAGCAGTACTTC.

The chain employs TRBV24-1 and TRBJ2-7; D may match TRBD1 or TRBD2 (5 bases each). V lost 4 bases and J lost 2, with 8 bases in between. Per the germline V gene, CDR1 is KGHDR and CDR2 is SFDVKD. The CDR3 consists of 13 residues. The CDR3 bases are TGTGCCACCAGTGAGAGGGGAACCTACGAGCAGTACTTC. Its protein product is CATSERGTYEQYF.